The 18 T cell receptor beta chains below all came from one sample that was sequenced in a study of blood T cell repertoires in COVID-19. Some clones are missing from TCRdb's copy, which holds only in-frame ones; the method was immunoSEQ multiplex PCR. The table has 70,000 to 90,000 clones, under 85% seen once. Input material: peripheral blood. The receptors originated from a man between 70 and 80 years old with acute or convalescent COVID-19.

The gene calls are TRBV28 and TRBJ1-3; no definite D call. Trimming took off 8 bases at V and 0 bases at J, with 20 bases between the two ends. CDR1 and CDR2 (germline): MDHEN, SYDVKM. The CDR3 consists of 17 residues. The CDR3 protein is CASLQVGRVSSGNTIYF. The DNA for the CDR3 is TGTGCCAGCCTTCAAGTGGGCAGAGTGAGCTCTGGAAACACCATATATTTT. The full variable domain, with the rest looked up from reference TRBV28 and TRBJ1-3, is DVKVTQSSRYLVKRTGEKVFLECVQDMDHENMFWYRQDPGLGLRLIYFSYDVKMKEKGDIPEGYSVSREKKERFSLILESASTNQTSMYLCASLQVGRVSSGNTIYFGEGSWLTVV.

The genes are TRBV18 and TRBJ2-1; 9 bases line up with TRBD2. The CDR3 spans 16 residues. Trimming cost V 0 bases and J 4 bases; bases outside gene matches: 4. Per the germline V gene, CDR1 is KGHSH and CDR2 is LQKENI. The CDR3 reads CASSPPSSGVYNEQFF. DNA of the CDR3: TGTGCCAGCTCACCACCTTCTAGCGGGGTTTACAATGAGCAGTTCTTC.

The CDR3 loop reads CASNPDSYGYTF. The CDR3 DNA reads as TGTGCCAGCAACCCTGACAGCTATGGCTACACCTTC. The rearrangement joins TRBV2 to TRBJ1-2, with a tentative D call TRBD1 (5 bases). V was clipped by 7 bases and J by 4 bases, with 10 bases between them. The CDR3 is made up of 12 amino acids. Germline V CDR1 and CDR2: SNHLY, FYNNEI.

The J gene is TRBJ1-1, the V gene TRBV3-1 (or the pseudogene TRBV3-2); weak D call: TRBD1 (5 bases). The germline gives CDR1 LGHDT, CDR2 YNNKEL (reference sequence). Trimming pared 4 bases from V and 5 bases from J, leaving 23 bases between. The CDR3 contains 17 residues. The CDR3 sequence is CASSLLYPIRVGTEAFF. In nucleotides, the CDR3 is TGTGCCAGCAGCCTACTATACCCCATCAGGGTGGGGACTGAAGCTTTCTTT.

The CDR3 bases are TGTGCCAGCAGCTTAGGCAGGGGCCTCAATGAGCAGTTCTTC. Its protein is CASSLGRGLNEQFF. This chain links TRBV11-2 with TRBJ2-1; TRBD1 is a possible D gene (6 bases). This CDR3 has 14 residues. Germline V gene sequence: CDR1 SGHAT, CDR2 FQNNGV. Trimming shortened V by 1 base and J by 6 bases, and 10 bases separated the two germline ends.

The V and J genes are TRBV11-2 and TRBJ2-7; tentative D call: TRBD1 (7 bases). The CDR3 consists of 12 residues. The germline V gene has CDR1 SGHAT and CDR2 FQNNGV. V was cut by 5 bases and J by 9 bases, with 14 bases left in between. CDR3 region: CASSGGGGGQYF. Written as DNA, the CDR3 is TGTGCCAGCAGCGGAGGAGGGGGCGGGCAGTACTTC.

This clone was observed a single time. The rearrangement uses TRBV18 and TRBJ1-3; the D is unclear. V was trimmed by 5 bases and J by 2 bases, leaving 10 bases between them. From germline, CDR1 is KGHSH and CDR2 LQKENI. The CDR3 extends over 14 amino acids. The CDR3 protein is CASSTREAGNTIYF. For the CDR3, the DNA is TGTGCCAGCTCAACCCGGGAAGCTGGAAACACCATATATTTT. The full variable domain, in which reference TRBV18 and TRBJ1-3 provide the parts outside the CDR3, is NAGVMQNPRHLVRRRGQEARLRCSPMKGHSHVYWYRQLPEEGLKFMVYLQKENIIDESGMPKERFSAEFPKEGPSILRIQQVVRGDSAAYFCASSTREAGNTIYFGEGSWLTVV.

V and J are TRBV4-1 and TRBJ2-7; 9 positions agree with TRBD1. The CDR3 totals 16 residues. Germline CDR1 MGHRA, CDR2 YSYEKL. The trim removed 4 bases at V and 3 bases at J, leaving 10 bases unmatched. As DNA, the CDR3 is TGCGCCAGCAGCCCTGGAAACCGGGACAGGGACTACGAGCAGTACTTC. This encodes CASSPGNRDRDYEQYF.

The chain couples TRBV6-4 to TRBJ2-1, with D tentatively TRBD2 (5 bases). The ends were cut back, 7 bases at V and 9 bases at J, with 19 bases in the middle. This CDR3 region has 14 residues. Germline V gene data show CDR1 as MRHNA and CDR2 as SNTAGT. Here the CDR3 reads CASTLGDTLPEQFF. In nucleotides, the CDR3 is TGTGCCAGCACCCTGGGAGACACTCTTCCTGAGCAGTTCTTC.

This clone was seen a handful of times. The chain joins TRBV7-2 to TRBJ2-7, with a weak D call TRBD2 (5 bases). The germline V gene has CDR1 SGHTA and CDR2 FQGNSA. The CDR3 loop spans 14 amino acids. The germline V and J ends were trimmed by 3 bases and 0 bases, with 9 bases remaining between them. In DNA form, the CDR3 reads TGTGCCAGCAGCTTGGAGGCGAGCTCCTACGAGCAGTACTTC. Translation: CASSLEASSYEQYF.

V and J are TRBV11-3 and TRBJ2-3; 14 bases fit TRBD2. The CDR3 loop spans 15 amino acids. Per the germline V gene, CDR1 is SGHNT and CDR2 is YENEEA. The trim removed 5 bases at V and 5 bases at J, leaving 3 bases unmatched. In DNA form, the CDR3 reads TGTGCCAGCAGCCCGGGACTAGCGGGGGTAGATACGCAGTATTTT. Its protein product is CASSPGLAGVDTQYF.

The chain employs TRBV15 and TRBJ1-4; 7 nucleotides agree with TRBD1. The CDR3 is 14 residues long. The germline V gene has CDR1 LNHNV and CDR2 YYDKDF (reference sequence). Trimming cost V 5 bases and J 4 bases; bases outside gene matches: 4. The CDR3 DNA is TGTGCCACCAGCGCGACAGGGATTAATGAAAAACTGTTTTTT. Translated: CATSATGINEKLFF. The complete variable domain, with remaining parts taken from reference TRBV15 and TRBJ1-4, reads DAMVIQNPRYQVTQFGKPVTLSCSQTLNHNVMYWYQQKSSQAPKLLFHYYDKDFNNEADTPDNFQSRRPNTSFCFLDIRSPGLGDTAMYLCATSATGINEKLFFGSGTQLSVL.

V gene TRBV6-6 combines with J gene TRBJ1-5; 8 positions agree with TRBD1. The CDR3 loop spans 13 amino acids. V lost 4 bases to trimming and J lost 6 bases; unmatched junction nucleotides: 2. Germline V CDR1 and CDR2: MNHNY, SVGAGI (reference sequence). The CDR3 here is CASSWTGTQPQHF. CDR3 in DNA: TGTGCCAGCAGTTGGACAGGGACTCAGCCCCAGCATTTT.

This rearrangement joins TRBV29-1 to TRBJ1-2; TRBD1 matches at 11 bases. Germline CDR1 reads SQVTM; CDR2 reads ANQGSEA. Trimming at V came to 4 bases and at J to 4 bases, leaving 2 bases not matched to a gene. This CDR3 is built from 13 residues. The CDR3 region has the DNA TGCAGCGTTGGGACAGGGGGCCTCTATGGCTACACCTTC. The encoded protein is CSVGTGGLYGYTF.

This chain joins TRBV3-1 (or the pseudogene TRBV3-2) and TRBJ2-5, with 11 positions matching TRBD2. Germline values: CDR1 LGHDT, CDR2 YNNKEL (reference sequence). V shed 4 bases, J shed 4 bases, and the junction held 8 bases outside the gene matches. This CDR3 is 16 amino acids long. The CDR3, as DNA: TGTGCCAGCAGCCCAGCGCTAGCGGGGGGTCGAGAGACCCAGTACTTC. This translates into CASSPALAGGRETQYF.

The rearrangement joins TRBV10-1 to TRBJ1-5; 8 nucleotides align to TRBD1. With V trimmed by 5 bases and J by 6 bases, 6 bases remained unmatched. From germline, CDR1 is WNHNN and CDR2 SYGVQD (reference sequence). This CDR3 has 14 residues. CDR3 amino acids: CASSTGTGGQPQHF. The CDR3, as DNA: TGCGCCAGCAGTACAGGGACAGGCGGTCAGCCCCAGCATTTT.

The rearrangement uses TRBV24-1 and TRBJ2-3; tentatively, D is TRBD2 (5 bases). The V end was cut by 4 bases, the J end by 4 bases, with 8 bases between. Germline lookup yields CDR1 KGHDR and CDR2 SFDVKD. The CDR3 runs 13 residues. In DNA, the CDR3 is TGTGCCACCAGTGACGGGCGGGCAGATACGCAGTATTTT. As protein: CATSDGRADTQYF.

This clone was seen a handful of times. This chain joins TRBV10-3 and TRBJ2-1; 10 bases fit TRBD1. The germline V gene has CDR1 ENHRY and CDR2 SYGVKD. V gave up 8 bases and J gave up 6 bases; unmatched junction bases: 7. This CDR3 is built from 14 residues. CDR3 residues: CAIAPGQGFNEQFF. CDR3 DNA sequence: TGTGCCATCGCTCCGGGACAGGGGTTCAATGAGCAGTTCTTC.